One and the same sample provided the 11 T cell receptor beta chains below, sequenced in a study of Graves' ophthalmopathy and Graves' hyperthyroidism. The TCR beta CDR3 regions underwent amplification from RNA transcripts. A first-round RT-PCR used HTBI primers, followed by a second-round multiplex PCR. TCRdb analysed the multiplex PCR reads with MiXCR anew, one entry per CDR3 protein. The sample lists 660,000 or so distinct CDR3 sequences; 35% to 50% were seen once. Sequenced input: peripheral blood. The receptors derive from an adult man with Graves' ophthalmopathy.

The chain employs TRBV7-9 and TRBJ2-7, with D tentatively TRBD2 (5 bases). CDR3 length: 14 residues. Trimming removed 6 bases from V and 2 bases from J, with 14 bases in between. Looked up from germline, CDR1 is SEHNR and CDR2 is FQNEAQ (reference sequence). The CDR3 here is CASSSSGWPYEQYF. The CDR3 DNA follows: TGTGCCAGCAGTTCATCGGGGTGGCCCTACGAGCAGTACTTC.

In the case of this clonotype: It may be a read error: a sequence one base away is much more abundant. CDR3 DNA sequence: TGTGCCAGCAGCTCAAGCCCTATGTCCCAGTACTTC. Amino acids: CASSSSPMSQYF. The genes are TRBV7-9 and TRBJ2-5; D remains ambiguous. Trimming shortened V by 4 bases and J by 9 bases, and 12 bases separated the two germline ends. The CDR3 is 12 amino acids. Germline V gene lookup returns CDR1 SEHNR and CDR2 FQNEAQ (reference sequence).

This clonotype appeared a few times. The DNA of the CDR3 is TGTGCCAGCAGTGGGGCAGGCTGGGACGAGCAGTACTTC. It codes for CASSGAGWDEQYF. The V call is TRBV7-3, the J call TRBJ2-7, with D perhaps matching TRBD1 (5 bases). The ends were cut back, 6 bases at V and 5 bases at J, with 14 bases in the middle. The CDR3 contains 13 residues. CDR1 SGHTA and CDR2 FQGTGA come from the germline V gene. The complete variable domain, with remaining parts taken from reference TRBV7-3 and TRBJ2-7, reads GAGVSQTPSNKVTEKGKYVELRCDPISGHTALYWYRQSLGQGPEFLIYFQGTGAADDSGLPNDRFFAVRPEGSVSTLKIQRTERGDSAVYLCASSGAGWDEQYFGPGTRLTVT.

This clonotype turned up a few times. This chain uses TRBV19 with TRBJ1-6; the D gene is possibly TRBD1 (5 bases). This CDR3 contains 13 residues. Trimming shortened V by 3 bases and J by 10 bases, and 10 bases separated the two germline ends. Germline loops: CDR1 LNHDA, CDR2 SQIVND (reference sequence). CDR3 bases: TGTGCCAGTAGTATGCCAGGGAACTCACCCCTCCACTTT. It specifies CASSMPGNSPLHF.

In this sample, this clonotype turned up once. The genes are TRBV7-9 and TRBJ1-2; 7 bases are shared with TRBD1. Germline lookup yields CDR1 SEHNR and CDR2 FQNEAQ (reference sequence). CDR3 size: 13 residues. CDR3: CATARGANYGYTF. The CDR3 region has the DNA TGTGCTACAGCCAGGGGGGCTAACTATGGCTACACCTTC. Drawing the rest from reference TRBV7-9 and TRBJ1-2, the complete variable domain is DTGVSQNPRHKITKRGQNVTFRCDPISEHNRLYWYRQTLGQGPEFLTYFQNEAQLEKSRLLSDRFSAERPKGSFSTLEIQRTEQGDSAMYLCATARGANYGYTFGSGTRLTVV.

The V and J genes are TRBV12-5 and TRBJ2-7; weak D call: TRBD1 (6 bases). Trimming cost V 4 bases and J 3 bases, with 16 bases left between them. The CDR3 has 15 amino acids. Germline CDR1 reads LGHNT; CDR2 reads FRNRAP. The CDR3 here is CASGSGQGNFYEQYF. In nucleotides, the CDR3 is TGTGCTAGTGGTTCGGGTCAGGGGAATTTCTACGAGCAGTACTTC. The full variable domain, with the rest looked up from reference TRBV12-5 and TRBJ2-7, is DARVTQTPRHKVTEMGQEVTMRCQPILGHNTVFWYRQTMMQGLELLAYFRNRAPLDDSGMPKDRFSAEMPDATLATLKIQPSEPRDSAVYFCASGSGQGNFYEQYFGPGTRLTVT.

This clonotype appeared many times. This chain uses TRBV10-3 with TRBJ1-1; weak D call: TRBD1 (6 bases). This CDR3 region has 11 residues. Germline CDR1 and CDR2: ENHRY and SYGVKD. Trimming removed 6 bases from V and 7 bases from J, with 9 bases in between. The CDR3: CAIRKDSEAFF. DNA for the CDR3: TGTGCCATCAGAAAGGACAGTGAAGCTTTCTTT.

This clonotype was counted a few times. The rearrangement links TRBV12-3 or TRBV12-4 to TRBJ1-4, with TRBD1 matching over 8 bases. After removal of 11 bases from V and 6 bases from J, the junction contained 5 bases not matched to a gene. The CDR3 runs to 12 residues. CDR3 DNA: TGTGCCCTCCAGGGGGCGCATGAAAAACTGTTTTTT. Translation: CALQGAHEKLFF.

DNA of the CDR3: TGTGCCTGGGGACAGACGAACACTGAAGCTTTCTTT. This translates into CAWGQTNTEAFF. The chain uses TRBV7-2 and TRBJ1-1, with 7 positions matching TRBD1. After removal of 11 bases from V and 1 base from J, the junction contained 4 bases not matched to a gene. This CDR3 spans 12 amino acids. Germline values: CDR1 SGHTA, CDR2 FQGNSA. The variable domain in full, completed from reference TRBV7-2 and TRBJ1-1, reads GAGVSQSPSNKVTEKGKDVELRCDPISGHTALYWYRQSLGQGLEFLIYFQGNSAPDKSGLPSDRFSAERTGGSVSTLTIQRTQQEDSAVYLCAWGQTNTEAFFGQGTRLTVV.

This clonotype was observed at least ten times. The chain carries TRBV19 and TRBJ2-7; 7 nucleotides align to TRBD1. Germline lookup yields CDR1 LNHDA and CDR2 SQIVND (reference sequence). The length of the CDR3 is 15 residues. The V and J ends lost 7 bases and 9 bases, in that order; junction bases with no gene match: 18. The CDR3 DNA reads TGTGCCAGTAACCCCCGACAGGGTGCTTCCTCCCCGCAGTACTTC. This codes for CASNPRQGASSPQYF.

This clonotype was counted a single time. The gene calls are TRBV12-3 or TRBV12-4 and TRBJ2-5; 9 bases fit TRBD1. This CDR3 spans 14 amino acids. V lost 8 bases to trimming and J lost 7 bases; unmatched junction nucleotides: 11. CDR3 DNA sequence: TGTGCCAGCCGCCCGGGACAGGGCCCGATGACCCAGTACTTC. Protein product: CASRPGQGPMTQYF.